This T cell receptor beta chain came from a study of blood T cells in healthy people across ages. The second PCR ran about 6 to 12 cycles with a sample-barcoded 5' primer and J-beta primers. Template switching added a 12-random-nucleotide identifier to every cDNA molecule. TCRdb used MiXCR to reprocess the 5' RACE reads, holding one entry per CDR3 protein. The sample holds around 1,500,000 distinct CDR3 sequences, around 42% seen once. CDR1 SGHTA and CDR2 FQGNSA come from the germline V gene. The CDR3 consists of 15 residues. Notes on this clonotype: At one end the junction does not follow the germline gene, possibly because of a read error.

The sample comprised blood. This TCR was recovered from a woman between 18 and 29 years old in good health. The genes are TRBV7-2 and TRBJ2-7, with 7 bases that match TRBD2. CDR3 coding DNA: TGTGCCGGCAGCTTATCTATAGCGGGCTCCTACGAGCAGTACTTC. Residues: CAGSLSIAGSYEQYF.